The clone carrying this TCR beta chain has a count of ten or more. Its antigen is undetermined. This sample was included in a study of post-analysis software for immune sequencing data. Study-level points and caveats: Multiple sclerosis was associated with a significant reduction in normalized Chao1 diversity relative to controls. The study found TRBV5-6, TRBV5-1 and TRBV20-1 among five or six TRBV segments more frequent in patients than controls. Under F measure analysis, samples from one preparation batch co-clustered strongly.

The germline V gene has CDR1 LGHDT and CDR2 YNNKEL (reference sequence). V gave up 4 bases and J gave up 5 bases; unmatched junction bases: 5. The length of the CDR3 is 13 residues. Unique molecular identifiers were carried by the TCR beta cDNA libraries. TCRdb re-derived calls from the PCR reads in MiXCR, one entry per CDR3 protein. This table has approximately 770,000 distinct CDR3 sequences, about 43% appearing once. The chain joins TRBV3-1 to TRBJ2-7; TRBD1 matches at 7 bases. This receptor was taken from a girl aged 10-17 years with multiple sclerosis. Specimen: blood. CDR3 in DNA: TGTGCCAGCAGCCTTACAGGGGTCCACGAGCAGTACTTC. It is translated as CASSLTGVHEQYF.